The entry below gives a single TCR beta chain sequence along with its context. Its specificity is unknown. This sample is drawn from a study of regulatory T cells in long-lasting Graves disease. Study outcomes and limitations: TRBV28, TRBJ1-2 and TRBJ2-5 emerged as the favored segments in persistent disease.

Specified time point: newly diagnosed GD, antithyroid drugs for less than 3 months. PBMCs were the source of the RNA used for TCR sequencing. V shed 5 bases and J 7 bases; nucleotides not matched to a gene: 19. The CDR3 runs to 17 residues. The germline CDR1 and CDR2 sequences are LNHDA and SQIVND (reference sequence). Both iRepertoire HTBI primers and Arm-PCR of CDR3 regions were used to build the TCR beta libraries. TCRdb ran MiXCR on the multiplex PCR reads and lists one entry per CDR3 protein. The sample has around 500,000 distinct CDR3 sequences; roughly 14% are singletons. These records were also assigned to another study, of T cells in Graves' hyperthyroidism and ophthalmopathy. That report notes: Blood also showed most of the thyroid clonotypes that were expanded above 0.001.

The specimen comprised peripheral blood mononuclear cells (PBMCs), sampled at new diagnosis, from a patient treated with antithyroid drugs. The receptor's source is a man under 40 with Graves disease. This chain uses TRBV19 with TRBJ1-2, with TRBD1 identical over 7 bases. The CDR3 bases are TGTGCCAGTAGTGGACGGGAGGGGGCGTATGTTTCGGGTGGCTACACCTTC. Translating it yields CASSGREGAYVSGGYTF.